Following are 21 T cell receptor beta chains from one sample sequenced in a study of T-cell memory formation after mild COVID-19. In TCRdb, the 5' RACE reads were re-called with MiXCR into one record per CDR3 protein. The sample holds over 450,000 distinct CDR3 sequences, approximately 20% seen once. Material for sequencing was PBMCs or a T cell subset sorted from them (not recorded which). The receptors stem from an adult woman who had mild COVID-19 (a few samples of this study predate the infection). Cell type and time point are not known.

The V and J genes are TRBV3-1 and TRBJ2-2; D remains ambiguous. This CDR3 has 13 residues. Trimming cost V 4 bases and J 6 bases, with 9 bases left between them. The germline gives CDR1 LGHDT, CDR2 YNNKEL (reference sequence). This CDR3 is CASSRVRSGELFF. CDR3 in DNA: TGTGCCAGCAGCCGGGTGAGGTCCGGGGAGCTGTTTTTT.

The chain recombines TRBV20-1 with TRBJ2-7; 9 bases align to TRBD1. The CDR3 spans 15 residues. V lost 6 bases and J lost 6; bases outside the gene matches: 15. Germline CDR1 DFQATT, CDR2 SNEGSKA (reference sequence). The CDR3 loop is CSAPKRDRVIIEQYF. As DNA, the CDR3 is TGCAGTGCCCCGAAGCGGGACAGGGTAATTATCGAGCAGTACTTC.

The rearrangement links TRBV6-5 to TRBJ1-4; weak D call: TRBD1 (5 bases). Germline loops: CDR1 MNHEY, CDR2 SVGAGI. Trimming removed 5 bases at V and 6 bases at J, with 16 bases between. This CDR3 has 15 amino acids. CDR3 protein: CASSPDISNHEKLFF. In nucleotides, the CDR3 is TGTGCCAGCAGTCCGGACATTTCTAATCATGAAAAACTGTTTTTT.

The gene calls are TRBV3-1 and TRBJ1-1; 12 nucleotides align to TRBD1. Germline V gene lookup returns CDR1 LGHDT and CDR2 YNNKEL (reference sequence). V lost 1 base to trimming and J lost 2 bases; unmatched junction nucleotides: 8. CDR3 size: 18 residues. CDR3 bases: TGTGCCAGCAGCCAAGGGCTATGGGACAGGGGGCGAAACACTGAAGCTTTCTTT. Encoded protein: CASSQGLWDRGRNTEAFF.

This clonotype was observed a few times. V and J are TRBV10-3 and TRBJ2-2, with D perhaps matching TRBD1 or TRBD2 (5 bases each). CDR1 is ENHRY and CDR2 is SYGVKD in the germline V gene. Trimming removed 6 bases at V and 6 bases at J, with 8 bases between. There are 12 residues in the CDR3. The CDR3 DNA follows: TGTGCCATCAGAGGGGACCCCGGGGAGCTGTTTTTT. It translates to CAIRGDPGELFF.

This CDR3 reads CASSEDRRQPQHF. CDR3 bases: TGTGCCAGCAGCGAGGACAGGCGGCAGCCCCAGCATTTT. The chain recombines TRBV7-2 with TRBJ1-5; 7 nucleotides match TRBD1. The CDR3 extends over 13 amino acids. V lost 5 bases and J lost 7; bases outside the gene matches: 5. Per the germline V gene, CDR1 is SGHTA and CDR2 is FQGNSA.

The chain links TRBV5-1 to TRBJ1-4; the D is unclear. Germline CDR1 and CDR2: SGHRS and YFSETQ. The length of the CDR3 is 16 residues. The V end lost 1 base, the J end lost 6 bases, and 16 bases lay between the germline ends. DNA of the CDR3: TGCGCCAGCAGCTTGTATTCGGTTGGGCCTCATGAAAAACTGTTTTTT. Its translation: CASSLYSVGPHEKLFF.

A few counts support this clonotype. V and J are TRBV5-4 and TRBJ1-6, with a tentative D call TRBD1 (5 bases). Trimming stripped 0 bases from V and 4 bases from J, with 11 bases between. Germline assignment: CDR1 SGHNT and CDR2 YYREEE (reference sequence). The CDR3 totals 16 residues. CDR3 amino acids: CASSLGFQGYNSPLHF. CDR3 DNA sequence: TGTGCCAGCAGCTTGGGGTTCCAGGGTTATAATTCACCCCTCCACTTT.

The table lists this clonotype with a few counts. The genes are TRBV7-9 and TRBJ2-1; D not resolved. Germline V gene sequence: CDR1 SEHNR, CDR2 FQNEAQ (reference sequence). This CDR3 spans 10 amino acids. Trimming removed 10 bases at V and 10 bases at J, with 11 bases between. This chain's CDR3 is CATLPEEQFF. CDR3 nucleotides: TGTGCCACCCTCCCAGAGGAGCAGTTCTTC.

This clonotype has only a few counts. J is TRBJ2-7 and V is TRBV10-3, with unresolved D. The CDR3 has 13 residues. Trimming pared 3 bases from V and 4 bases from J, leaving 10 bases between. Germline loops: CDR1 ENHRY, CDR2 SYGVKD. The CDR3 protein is CAISEKSRYEQYF. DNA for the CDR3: TGTGCCATCAGTGAAAAGAGTAGGTACGAGCAGTACTTC.

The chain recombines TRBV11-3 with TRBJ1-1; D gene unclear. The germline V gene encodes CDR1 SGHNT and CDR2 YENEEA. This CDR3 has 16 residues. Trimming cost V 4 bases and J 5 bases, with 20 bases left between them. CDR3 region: CASSSHSGGPRTEAFF. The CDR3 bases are TGTGCCAGCAGCTCGCATTCTGGAGGACCTAGGACTGAAGCTTTCTTT.

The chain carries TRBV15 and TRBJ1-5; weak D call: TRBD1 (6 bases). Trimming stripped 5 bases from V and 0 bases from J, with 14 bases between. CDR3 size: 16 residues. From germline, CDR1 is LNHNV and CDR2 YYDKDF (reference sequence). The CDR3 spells CATSYPTGHSNQPQHF. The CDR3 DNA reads TGTGCCACCAGCTACCCGACAGGTCATAGCAATCAGCCCCAGCATTTT.

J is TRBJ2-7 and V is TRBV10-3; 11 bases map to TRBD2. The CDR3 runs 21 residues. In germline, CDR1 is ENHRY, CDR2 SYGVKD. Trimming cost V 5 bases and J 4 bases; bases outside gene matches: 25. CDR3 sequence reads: CAISRRFGTSGRLDDGYEQYF. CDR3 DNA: TGTGCCATCAGTAGGAGGTTCGGCACTAGCGGGAGATTAGATGATGGTTACGAGCAGTACTTC.

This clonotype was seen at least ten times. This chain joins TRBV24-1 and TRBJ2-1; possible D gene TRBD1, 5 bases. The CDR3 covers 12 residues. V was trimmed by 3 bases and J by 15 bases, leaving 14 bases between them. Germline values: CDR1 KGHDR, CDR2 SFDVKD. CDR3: CATSDTRQLRFF. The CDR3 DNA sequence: TGTGCCACCAGTGATACTCGACAGTTACGGTTCTTC.

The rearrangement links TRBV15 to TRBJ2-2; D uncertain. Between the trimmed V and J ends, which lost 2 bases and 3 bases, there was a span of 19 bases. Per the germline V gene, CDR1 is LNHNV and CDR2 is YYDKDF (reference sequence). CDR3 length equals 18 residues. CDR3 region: CATSRSQRQSPHTGELFF. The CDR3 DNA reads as TGTGCCACCAGCAGAAGCCAAAGACAATCCCCTCACACCGGGGAGCTGTTTTTT.

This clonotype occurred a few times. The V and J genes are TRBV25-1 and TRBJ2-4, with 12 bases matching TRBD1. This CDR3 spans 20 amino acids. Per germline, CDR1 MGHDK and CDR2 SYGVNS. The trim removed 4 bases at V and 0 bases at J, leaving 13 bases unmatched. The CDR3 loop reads CASSAIVGQGAGRAKNIQYF. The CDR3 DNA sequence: TGTGCCAGCAGTGCAATTGTGGGACAGGGGGCGGGCCGAGCCAAAAACATTCAGTACTTC.

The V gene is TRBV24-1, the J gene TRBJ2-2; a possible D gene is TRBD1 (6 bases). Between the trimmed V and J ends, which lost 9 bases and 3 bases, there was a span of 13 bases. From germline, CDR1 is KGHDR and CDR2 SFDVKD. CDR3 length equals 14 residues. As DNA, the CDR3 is TGTGCCACCCGACCCAGGACAGACACCGGGGAGCTGTTTTTT. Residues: CATRPRTDTGELFF.

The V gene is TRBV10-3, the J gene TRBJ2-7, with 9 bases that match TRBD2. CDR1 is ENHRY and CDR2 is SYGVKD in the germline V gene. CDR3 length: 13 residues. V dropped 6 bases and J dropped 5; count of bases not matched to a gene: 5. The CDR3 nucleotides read TGTGCCATCAGGGGGCTAGCGGGAAACGAGCAGTACTTC. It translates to CAIRGLAGNEQYF.

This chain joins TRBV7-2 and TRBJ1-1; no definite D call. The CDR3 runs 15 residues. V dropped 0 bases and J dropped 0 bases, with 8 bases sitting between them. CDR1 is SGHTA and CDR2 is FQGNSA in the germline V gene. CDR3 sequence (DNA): TGTGCCAGCAGCTTAGCGGGCAGTATGAACACTGAAGCTTTCTTT. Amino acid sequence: CASSLAGSMNTEAFF. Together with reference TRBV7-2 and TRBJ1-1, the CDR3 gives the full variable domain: GAGVSQSPSNKVTEKGKDVELRCDPISGHTALYWYRQSLGQGLEFLIYFQGNSAPDKSGLPSDRFSAERTGGSVSTLTIQRTQQEDSAVYLCASSLAGSMNTEAFFGQGTRLTVV.

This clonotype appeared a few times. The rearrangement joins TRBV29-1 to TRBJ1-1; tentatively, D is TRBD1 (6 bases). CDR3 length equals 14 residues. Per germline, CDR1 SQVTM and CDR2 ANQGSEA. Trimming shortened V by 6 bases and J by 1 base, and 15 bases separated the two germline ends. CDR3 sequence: CSVRGQRENTEAFF. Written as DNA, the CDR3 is TGCAGCGTCCGCGGACAGCGCGAGAACACTGAAGCTTTCTTT.

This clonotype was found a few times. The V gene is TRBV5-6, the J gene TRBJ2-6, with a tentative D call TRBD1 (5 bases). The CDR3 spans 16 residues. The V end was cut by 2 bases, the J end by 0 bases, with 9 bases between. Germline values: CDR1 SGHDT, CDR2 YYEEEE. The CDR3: CASSFPGYSGANVLTF. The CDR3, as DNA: TGTGCCAGCAGCTTCCCAGGGTACTCTGGGGCCAACGTCCTGACTTTC.